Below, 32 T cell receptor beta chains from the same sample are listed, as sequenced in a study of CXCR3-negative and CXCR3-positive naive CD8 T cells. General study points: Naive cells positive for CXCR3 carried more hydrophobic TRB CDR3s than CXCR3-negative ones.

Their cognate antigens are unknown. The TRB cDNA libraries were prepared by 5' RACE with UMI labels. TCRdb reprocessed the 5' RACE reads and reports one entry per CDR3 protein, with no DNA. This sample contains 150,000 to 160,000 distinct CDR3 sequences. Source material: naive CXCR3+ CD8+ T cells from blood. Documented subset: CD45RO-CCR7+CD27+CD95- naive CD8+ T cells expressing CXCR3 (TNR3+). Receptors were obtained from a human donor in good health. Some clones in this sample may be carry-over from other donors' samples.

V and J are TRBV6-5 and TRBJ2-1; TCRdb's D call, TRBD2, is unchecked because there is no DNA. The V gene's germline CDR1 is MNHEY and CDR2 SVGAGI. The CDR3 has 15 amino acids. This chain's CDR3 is CASSPLAESYNEQFF.

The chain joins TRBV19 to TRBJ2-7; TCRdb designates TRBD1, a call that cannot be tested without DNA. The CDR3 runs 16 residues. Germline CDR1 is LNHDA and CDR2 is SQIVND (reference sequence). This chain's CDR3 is CASRGGAGTDSYEQYF.

Here the CDR3 reads CASTLGHGPYEQYF. The V and J genes are TRBV12-3 or TRBV12-4 and TRBJ2-7; absent DNA, TCRdb's TRBD2 call cannot be checked. The CDR3 loop spans 14 amino acids.

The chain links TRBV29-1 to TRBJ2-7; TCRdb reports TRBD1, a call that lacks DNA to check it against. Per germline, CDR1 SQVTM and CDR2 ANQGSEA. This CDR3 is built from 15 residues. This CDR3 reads CSVEGYLGGGNEQYF.

The CDR3 loop is CASSTTSDTQYF. V is TRBV11-2 and J is TRBJ2-3. The CDR3 sequence is 12 residues long. CDR1 is SGHAT, CDR2 FQNNGV, per germline.

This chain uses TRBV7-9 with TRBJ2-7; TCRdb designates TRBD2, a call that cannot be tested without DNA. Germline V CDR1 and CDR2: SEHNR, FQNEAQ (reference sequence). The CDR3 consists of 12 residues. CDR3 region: CASAGLADEQYF.

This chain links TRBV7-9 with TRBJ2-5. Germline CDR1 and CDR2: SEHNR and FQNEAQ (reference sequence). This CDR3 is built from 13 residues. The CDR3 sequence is CASSLSVQETQYF.

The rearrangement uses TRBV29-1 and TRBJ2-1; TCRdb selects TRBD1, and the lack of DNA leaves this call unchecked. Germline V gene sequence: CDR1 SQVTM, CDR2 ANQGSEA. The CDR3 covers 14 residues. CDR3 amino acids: CSVDETGVDNEQFF.

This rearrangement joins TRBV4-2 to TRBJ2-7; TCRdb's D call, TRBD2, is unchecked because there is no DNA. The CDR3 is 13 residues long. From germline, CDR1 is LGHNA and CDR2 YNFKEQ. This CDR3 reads CASSQAATGEQYF.

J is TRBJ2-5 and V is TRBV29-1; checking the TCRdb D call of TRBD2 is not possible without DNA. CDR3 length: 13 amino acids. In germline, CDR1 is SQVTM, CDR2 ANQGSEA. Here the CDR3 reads CSVEGGGAETQYF.

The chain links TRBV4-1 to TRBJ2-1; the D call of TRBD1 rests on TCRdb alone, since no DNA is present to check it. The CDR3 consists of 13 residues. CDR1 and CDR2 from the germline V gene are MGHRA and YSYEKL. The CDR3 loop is CASSTTGYNEQFF.

The CDR3 is CASSLGANTGELFF. The gene calls are TRBV5-6 and TRBJ2-2. This CDR3 is built from 14 residues. CDR1 is SGHDT and CDR2 is YYEEEE in the germline V gene.

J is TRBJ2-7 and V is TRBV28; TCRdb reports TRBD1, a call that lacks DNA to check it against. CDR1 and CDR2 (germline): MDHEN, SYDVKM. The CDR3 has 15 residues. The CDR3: CASSPTGSAVYEQYF.

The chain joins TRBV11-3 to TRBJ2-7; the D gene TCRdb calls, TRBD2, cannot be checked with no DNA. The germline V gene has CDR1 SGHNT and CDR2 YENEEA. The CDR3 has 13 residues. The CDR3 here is CASSPAGGAEQYF.

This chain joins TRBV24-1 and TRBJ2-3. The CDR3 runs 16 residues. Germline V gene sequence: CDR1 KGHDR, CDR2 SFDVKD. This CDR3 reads CATSDLRGSKMGTQYF.

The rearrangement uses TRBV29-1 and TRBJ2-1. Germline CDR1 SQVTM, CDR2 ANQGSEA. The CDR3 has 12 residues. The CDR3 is CSVVAGYNEQFF.

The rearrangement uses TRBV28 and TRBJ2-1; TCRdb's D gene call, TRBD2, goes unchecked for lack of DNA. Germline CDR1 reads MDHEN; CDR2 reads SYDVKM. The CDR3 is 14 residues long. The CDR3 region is CASSPGLAVSYQFF.

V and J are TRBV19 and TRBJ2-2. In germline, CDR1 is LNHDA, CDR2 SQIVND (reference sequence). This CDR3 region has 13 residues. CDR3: CASSFVQTGELFF.

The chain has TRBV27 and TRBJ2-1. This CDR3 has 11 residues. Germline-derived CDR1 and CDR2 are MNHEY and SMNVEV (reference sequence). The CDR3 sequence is CASVFYNEQFF.

CDR3 residues: CASSQDRAGRTDTQYF. This rearrangement joins TRBV4-1 to TRBJ2-3; TCRdb designates TRBD2, a call that cannot be tested without DNA. The CDR3 runs 16 residues. CDR1 is MGHRA, CDR2 YSYEKL, per germline.

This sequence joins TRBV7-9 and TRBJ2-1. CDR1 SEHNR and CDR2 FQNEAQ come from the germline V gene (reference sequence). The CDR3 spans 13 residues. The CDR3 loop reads CASSPRPNNEQFF.

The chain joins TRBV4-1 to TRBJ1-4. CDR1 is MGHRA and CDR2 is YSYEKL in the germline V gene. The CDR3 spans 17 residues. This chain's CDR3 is CASSQRYPGGEGEKLFF.

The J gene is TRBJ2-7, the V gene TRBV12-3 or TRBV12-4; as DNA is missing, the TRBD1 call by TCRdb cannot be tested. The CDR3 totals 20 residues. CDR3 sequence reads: CASSSYKGPGQTRDSYEQYF.

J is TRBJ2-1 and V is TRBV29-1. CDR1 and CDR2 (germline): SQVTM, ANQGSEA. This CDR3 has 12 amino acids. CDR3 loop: CSVEDAMDEQFF.

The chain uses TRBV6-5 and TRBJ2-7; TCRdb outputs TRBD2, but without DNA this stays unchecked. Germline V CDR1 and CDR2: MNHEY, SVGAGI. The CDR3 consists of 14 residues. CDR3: CASKWDGDSYEQYF.

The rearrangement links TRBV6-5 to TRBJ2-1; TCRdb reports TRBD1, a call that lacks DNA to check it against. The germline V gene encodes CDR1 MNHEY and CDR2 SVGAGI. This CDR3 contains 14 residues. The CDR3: CASSYYRAYNEQFF.

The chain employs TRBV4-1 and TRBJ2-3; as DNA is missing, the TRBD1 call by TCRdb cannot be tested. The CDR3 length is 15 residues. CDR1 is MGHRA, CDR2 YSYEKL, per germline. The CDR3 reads CASSQGGAGADTQYF.

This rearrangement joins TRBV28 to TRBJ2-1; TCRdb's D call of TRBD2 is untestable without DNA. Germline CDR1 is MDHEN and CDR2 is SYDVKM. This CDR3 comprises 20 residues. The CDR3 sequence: CASSLRRRRGLPSSYNEQFF. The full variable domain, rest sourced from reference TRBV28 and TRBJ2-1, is DVKVTQSSRYLVKRTGEKVFLECVQDMDHENMFWYRQDPGLGLRLIYFSYDVKMKEKGDIPEGYSVSREKKERFSLILESASTNQTSMYLCASSLRRRRGLPSSYNEQFFGPGTRLTVL.

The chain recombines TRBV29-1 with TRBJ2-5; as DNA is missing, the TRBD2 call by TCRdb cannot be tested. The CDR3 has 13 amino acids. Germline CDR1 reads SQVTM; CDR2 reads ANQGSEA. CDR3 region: CSVESGRAETQYF.

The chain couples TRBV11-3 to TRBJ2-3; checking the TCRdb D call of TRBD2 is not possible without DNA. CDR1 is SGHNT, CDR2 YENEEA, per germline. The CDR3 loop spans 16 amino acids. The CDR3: CASSFTSGSNEDTQYF.

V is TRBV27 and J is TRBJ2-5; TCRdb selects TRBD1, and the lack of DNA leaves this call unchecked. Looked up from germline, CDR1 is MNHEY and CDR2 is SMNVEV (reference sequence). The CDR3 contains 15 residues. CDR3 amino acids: CASSLGTGVQETQYF.

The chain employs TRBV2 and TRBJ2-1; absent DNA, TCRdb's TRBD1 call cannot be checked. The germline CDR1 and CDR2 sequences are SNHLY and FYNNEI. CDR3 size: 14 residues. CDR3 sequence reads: CASKALSGHNEQFF.